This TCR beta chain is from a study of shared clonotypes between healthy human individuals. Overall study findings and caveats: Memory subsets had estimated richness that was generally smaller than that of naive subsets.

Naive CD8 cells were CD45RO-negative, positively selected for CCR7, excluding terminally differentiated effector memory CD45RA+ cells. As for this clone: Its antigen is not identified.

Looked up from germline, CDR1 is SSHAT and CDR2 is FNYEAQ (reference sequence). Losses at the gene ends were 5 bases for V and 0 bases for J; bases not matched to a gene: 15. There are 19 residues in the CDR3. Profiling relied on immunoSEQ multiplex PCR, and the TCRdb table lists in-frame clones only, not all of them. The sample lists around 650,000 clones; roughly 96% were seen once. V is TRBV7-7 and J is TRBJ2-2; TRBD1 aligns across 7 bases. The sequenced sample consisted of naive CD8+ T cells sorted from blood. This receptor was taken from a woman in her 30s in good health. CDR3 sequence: CASSKDRVGSLTNTGELFF. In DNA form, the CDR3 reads TGTGCCAGCAGCAAAGACAGGGTAGGGAGCCTCACGAACACCGGGGAGCTGTTTTTT.